This entry lists 32 T cell receptor beta chains sequenced from one sample in a study of T cells in women clearing cervical HPV infection. The data were produced by immunoSEQ multiplex PCR, yet TCRdb's version contains in-frame clones alone and is incomplete. This table holds under 35,000 clones. The sequenced sample was blood buffy coat. These receptors came from a woman aged 18-70 years with a cervical HPV16 infection that either progressed to CIN3+ or cleared (not recorded which).

For this clone: The sequence runs out 3 residues before the end of the CDR3; the remainder is reconstructed from the germline J gene. The rearrangement joins TRBV7-9 to TRBJ2-6; possibly TRBD1 for D (5 bases). This CDR3 spans 15 amino acids. Germline V CDR1 and CDR2: SEHNR, FQNEAQ (reference sequence). Trimming took 3 bases from V and 0 from J, leaving 6 bases between them. The sequenced part of the CDR3 DNA is TGTGCCAGCAGCTTGACAGCCTCTGGGGCCAACGTC. It codes for CASSLTASGANV. The whole CDR3 protein is CASSLTASGANVLTF.

Turning to this clone: From the germline J gene comes the end of the CDR3, since the read stops 3 residues before it. The chain joins TRBV20-1 to TRBJ2-1; 7 bases are a match to TRBD2. This CDR3 comprises 16 residues. Germline trimming cut 3 bases from V and 7 bases from J; bases unmatched to any gene: 15. Germline-derived CDR1 and CDR2 are DFQATT and SNEGSKA (reference sequence). The DNA read from the CDR3 is TGCAGTGCTAGTGATCCTAGCGGTACCGAAGTAAATGAG. Translation: CSASDPSGTEVNE. The whole CDR3 sequence reads CSASDPSGTEVNEQFF.

CDR3 DNA, as far as it was read: TGTGCCAGCTCACCAAGCGGGAGCTACGAC. Its translation is CASSPSGSYD. The complete CDR3 sequence is CASSPSGSYDYTF. The chain recombines TRBV18 with TRBJ1-2; D call uncertain. From the germline J gene comes the end of the CDR3, since the read stops 3 residues before it. Germline V gives CDR1 KGHSH, CDR2 LQKENI. The CDR3 is 13 amino acids.

Details on this clone: The CDR3 end falls 3 residues outside the read, so it is completed with the germline J gene. The chain carries TRBV20-1 and TRBJ2-3; 12 bases align to TRBD2. The CDR3 runs to 16 residues. Germline V gene sequence: CDR1 DFQATT, CDR2 SNEGSKA (reference sequence). After removal of 3 bases from V and 5 bases from J, the junction contained 9 bases not matched to a gene. CDR3 amino acids: CSARTSGRNYLDTQYF. The CDR3 DNA, read in part, is TGCAGTGCTAGGACTAGCGGGAGAAACTACTTAGATACG.

About this clone: The read is 3 residues too short to cover the CDR3 end, so that end is filled in from the germline J gene. The same CDR3 is also encoded by other DNA sequences in this sample. The chain recombines TRBV2 with TRBJ1-3; 8 bases agree with TRBD1. V lost 2 bases to trimming and J lost 2 bases; unmatched junction nucleotides: 2. Germline CDR1 SNHLY, CDR2 FYNNEI. This CDR3 contains 15 residues. The sequenced CDR3 bases are TGTGCCAGCAGTGAAAACAGGGGGGCTGGAAACACC. This gives the protein CASSENRGAGNT. The complete CDR3 sequence is CASSENRGAGNTIYF.

As regards this clone: The read is 3 residues too short to cover the CDR3 end, so that end is filled in from the germline J gene. V gene TRBV20-1 combines with J gene TRBJ2-3; maybe TRBD1 (6 bases). The CDR3 consists of 16 residues. Trimming cost V 0 bases and J 5 bases, with 18 bases left between them. Germline assignment: CDR1 DFQATT and CDR2 SNEGSKA (reference sequence). CDR3 in amino acids: CSARDWARGSKDTQYF. The sequenced CDR3 bases are TGCAGTGCTAGAGATTGGGCGAGGGGGAGTAAAGATACG.

As regards this clone: Read sequence stops 3 residues before the CDR3 end, and the germline J gene provides the missing end. This chain uses TRBV7-2 with TRBJ1-1, with unresolved D. CDR1 and CDR2 (germline): SGHTA, FQGNSA. There are 15 residues in the CDR3. V dropped 5 bases and J dropped 0 bases, with 13 bases sitting between them. The CDR3 region is CASSQQRVLNTEAFF. Incomplete CDR3 DNA: TGTGCCAGCAGCCAACAGAGAGTCCTGAACACTGAA.

Concerning this clone itself: Read data end 3 residues before the CDR3 end; the end is taken from the germline J gene. The genes are TRBV20-1 and TRBJ1-2; D not resolved. The CDR3 has 13 amino acids. V lost 3 bases to trimming and J lost 4 bases, with 12 bases between them. Germline V gene lookup returns CDR1 DFQATT and CDR2 SNEGSKA (reference sequence). CDR3 DNA, as far as it was read: TGCAGTGCTAGTTTATCCGGTGTCTATGGC. It encodes CSASLSGVYG. The CDR3 as a whole reads CSASLSGVYGYTF.

As regards this clone: The DNA ends 3 residues before the CDR3 does, and the rest of the CDR3 is filled in from the germline J gene. The chain uses TRBV2 and TRBJ1-5; D possibly corresponds to TRBD1 (5 bases). Trimming took off 5 bases at V and 4 bases at J, with 12 bases between the two ends. The CDR3 is 14 residues long. Germline V gives CDR1 SNHLY, CDR2 FYNNEI. Here the CDR3 reads CASSWSRDNQPQHF. The covered CDR3 bases are TGTGCCAGCAGTTGGAGCAGGGATAATCAGCCC.

A word on this clone: The read ends 3 residues early relative to the CDR3; the germline J gene fills the gap. This chain links TRBV20-1 with TRBJ2-1; 12 bases are shared with TRBD2. This CDR3 region has 15 residues. Germline-derived CDR1 and CDR2 are DFQATT and SNEGSKA (reference sequence). Trimming at V came to 2 bases and at J to 6 bases, leaving 5 bases not matched to a gene. The CDR3 here is CSARLAGGVGNEQFF. Incomplete CDR3 DNA: TGCAGTGCTAGACTAGCGGGAGGGGTTGGCAATGAG.

For this clone: Sequencing ends 3 residues short of the CDR3 end; the germline J gene provides the rest. The V and J genes are TRBV20-1 and TRBJ2-5; D uncertain. V was shortened by 5 bases and J by 2 bases, with 6 bases between the two germline ends. Germline assignment: CDR1 DFQATT and CDR2 SNEGSKA (reference sequence). The CDR3 is 11 residues long. The DNA read from the CDR3 is TGCAGTGCTCAGGTACAAGAGACC. Residues: CSAQVQET. The whole CDR3 sequence reads CSAQVQETQYF.

Of note for this clone: Coverage ceases 3 residues before the CDR3 finishes, and the germline J gene fills in the end. The chain couples TRBV7-6 to TRBJ2-5; 11 nucleotides match TRBD2. There are 16 residues in the CDR3. CDR1 is SGHVS and CDR2 is FNYEAQ in the germline V gene. Losses at the gene ends were 1 base for V and 2 bases for J; bases not matched to a gene: 3. The part of the CDR3 DNA that was read is TGTGCCAGCAGCTTAGTACTAGCGGGAGCTCAAGAGACC. It encodes CASSLVLAGAQET. In full, the CDR3 is CASSLVLAGAQETQYF.

As concerns this clone: The read terminates 3 residues before the CDR3 end, so the remaining end is supplied by the germline J gene. The chain links TRBV20-1 to TRBJ2-1, with a weak D call TRBD2 (7 bases). This CDR3 has 17 residues. CDR1 is DFQATT and CDR2 is SNEGSKA in the germline V gene (reference sequence). The V end was cut by 0 bases, the J end by 2 bases, with 17 bases between. The DNA read from the CDR3 is TGCAGTGCTAGAGATCCGGCAGCCGGGGGGCCCTACAATGAG. It codes for CSARDPAAGGPYNE. The entire CDR3 sequence reads CSARDPAAGGPYNEQFF.

With regard to this clone: The CDR3 end is not reached by the read, which stops 3 residues before it; the germline J gene fills it in. The chain has TRBV7-9 and TRBJ1-2; TRBD1 matches 7 bases. Trimming removed 3 bases from V and 5 bases from J; junction bases left unmatched: 6. CDR3 length: 14 residues. Germline loops: CDR1 SEHNR, CDR2 FQNEAQ (reference sequence). CDR3 region: CASSFGQDQYGYTF. The covered CDR3 bases are TGTGCCAGCAGCTTTGGACAGGACCAGTATGGC. The full variable domain, rest sourced from reference TRBV7-9 and TRBJ1-2, is DTGVSQNPRHKITKRGQNVTFRCDPISEHNRLYWYRQTLGQGPEFLTYFQNEAQLEKSRLLSDRFSAERPKGSFSTLEIQRTEQGDSAMYLCASSFGQDQYGYTFGSGTRLTVV.

Note on this clone: Coverage ceases 3 residues before the CDR3 finishes, and the germline J gene fills in the end. This chain joins TRBV7-2 and TRBJ1-1; D possibly corresponds to TRBD1 (6 bases). The CDR3 length is 14 residues. Trimming left V 2 bases short and J 6 bases short, with 13 bases between. The germline CDR1 and CDR2 sequences are SGHTA and FQGNSA. CDR3 sequence: CASSLRQGRPEAFF. CDR3 bases read: TGTGCCAGCAGCTTAAGGCAGGGGAGGCCTGAA.

Note on this clone: A junction boundary mismatches the germline segment, possibly from a read error. The CDR3 is cut off 3 residues early in the read; its end comes from the germline J gene. The chain joins TRBV4-2 to TRBJ2-5; TRBD2 agrees at 14 bases. This CDR3 has 15 amino acids. Germline V gene lookup returns CDR1 LGHNA and CDR2 YNFKEQ. The DNA read from the CDR3 is TGCGCCAGCAGCCAAGGGACTAGCGGGAGTAAGACC. This encodes CASSQGTSGSKT. In full, the CDR3 is CASSQGTSGSKTQYF.

A note on this clone: The CDR3 goes on 3 residues after the read ends, and that part is filled in from the germline J gene. The chain joins TRBV6-4 to TRBJ2-1; 10 bases fit TRBD2. Trimming took 2 bases from V and 7 from J; bases not matched to a gene: 8. Per the germline V gene, CDR1 is MRHNA and CDR2 is SNTAGT. CDR3 length: 16 residues. Incomplete CDR3 DNA: TGTGCCAGCAGTGACCTCGCTAGCGGGAGTAGTAATGAG. Translating it yields CASSDLASGSSNE. The entire CDR3 protein is CASSDLASGSSNEQFF.

Notes on this clone: The read terminates 3 residues ahead of where the CDR3 ends, so the germline J gene completes it. The chain employs TRBV20-1 and TRBJ2-7, with 11 bases that match TRBD2. This CDR3 region has 14 residues. The junction had 4 bases not matched to a gene; V was cut back by 4 bases and J by 2 bases. Germline loops: CDR1 DFQATT, CDR2 SNEGSKA (reference sequence). CDR3 DNA, as far as it was read: TGCAGTGCTATGACTAGCGGGGTGACCTACGAG. This sequence encodes CSAMTSGVTYE. The full CDR3 protein reads CSAMTSGVTYEQYF.

With regard to this clone: The read terminates 3 residues before the CDR3 end, so the remaining end is supplied by the germline J gene. This chain joins TRBV29-1 and TRBJ2-3; D gene uncertain. Germline CDR1 and CDR2: SQVTM and ANQGSEA. V lost 3 bases, J lost 0 bases, and 7 bases lay in between. The CDR3 spans 13 residues. The part of the CDR3 DNA that was read is TGCAGCGTTGATTTGACTAGCACAGATACG. It translates to CSVDLTSTDT. The full CDR3 is CSVDLTSTDTQYF.

As concerns this clone: The read terminates 3 residues ahead of where the CDR3 ends, so the germline J gene completes it. The V gene is TRBV4-1, the J gene TRBJ2-3, with 8 bases that match TRBD1. CDR3 length: 17 residues. Looked up from germline, CDR1 is MGHRA and CDR2 is YSYEKL. V was clipped by 5 bases and J by 2 bases; unmatched bases: 12. Here the CDR3 reads CASSVAPDREVTDTQYF. Incomplete CDR3 DNA: TGCGCCAGCAGCGTGGCCCCGGACAGGGAAGTCACAGATACG.

As for this clone: The CDR3 extends 3 residues past the end of the read, so its final part is completed from the germline J gene. The chain employs TRBV18 and TRBJ1-1; D remains unclear. Trimming removed 2 bases from V and 0 bases from J, with 10 bases in between. Germline V gene lookup returns CDR1 KGHSH and CDR2 LQKENI. This CDR3 has 15 residues. The CDR3 reads CASSPNARLNTEAFF. The DNA read from the CDR3 is TGTGCCAGCTCACCAAATGCACGGTTGAACACTGAA. The whole variable domain, remainder taken from reference TRBV18 and TRBJ1-1, is NAGVMQNPRHLVRRRGQEARLRCSPMKGHSHVYWYRQLPEEGLKFMVYLQKENIIDESGMPKERFSAEFPKEGPSILRIQQVVRGDSAAYFCASSPNARLNTEAFFGQGTRLTVV.

Notes on this clone: The missing CDR3 end, 3 residues past where the read stops, is filled in from the germline J gene. V usage is TRBV30 and J usage is TRBJ2-3, with TRBD1 matching over 8 bases. Germline V gives CDR1 GTSNPN, CDR2 SVGIG (reference sequence). The CDR3 has 13 amino acids. J lost 4 bases, V lost 8 bases, and 8 bases had no gene match. The CDR3 DNA, read in part, is TGTGCCCGTGGACAGGGTCTGTCAGATACG. Translating gives CARGQGLSDT. The complete CDR3 protein is CARGQGLSDTQYF.

CDR3 loop: CASSPSDRGNSPLHF. Incomplete CDR3 DNA: TGTGCCAGCTCACCTTCAGACAGGGGAAATTCACCC. The J gene is TRBJ1-6, the V gene TRBV18, with 8 nucleotides matching TRBD1. Coverage ceases 3 residues before the CDR3 finishes, and the germline J gene fills in the end. V shed 3 bases and J 7 bases; nucleotides not matched to a gene: 5. This CDR3 spans 15 amino acids. The germline V gene encodes CDR1 KGHSH and CDR2 LQKENI. The variable domain in full, with the rest retrieved from reference TRBV18 and TRBJ1-6, is NAGVMQNPRHLVRRRGQEARLRCSPMKGHSHVYWYRQLPEEGLKFMVYLQKENIIDESGMPKERFSAEFPKEGPSILRIQQVVRGDSAAYFCASSPSDRGNSPLHFGNGTRLTVT.

For this clone: The DNA ends 3 residues before the CDR3 does, and the rest of the CDR3 is filled in from the germline J gene. The genes are TRBV6-1 and TRBJ2-7; TRBD2 is a possible D gene (6 bases). Germline CDR1 reads MNHNS; CDR2 reads SASEGT. Trimming removed 2 bases at V and 2 bases at J, with 13 bases between. The CDR3 is 15 amino acids. The part of the CDR3 DNA that was read is TGTGCCAGCAGTGAAATGGCGGGGTCACCCTACGAG. Translation: CASSEMAGSPYE. The full CDR3 protein is CASSEMAGSPYEQYF.

Notes on this clone: Sequencing ends 3 residues short of the CDR3 end; the germline J gene provides the rest. The V and J genes are TRBV7-9 and TRBJ2-5; D is unclear. Germline assignment: CDR1 SEHNR and CDR2 FQNEAQ (reference sequence). Trimming took off 10 bases at V and 1 base at J, with 4 bases between the two ends. The CDR3 sequence is 10 residues long. The sequenced part of the CDR3 DNA is TGTGCCATAGCCCAAGAGACC. It yields the protein CAIAQET. The whole CDR3 is CAIAQETQYF.

As regards this clone: The CDR3 extends 3 residues past the end of the read, so its final part is completed from the germline J gene. The chain links TRBV5-5 to TRBJ1-2, with TRBD1 matching over 7 bases. This CDR3 region has 13 residues. Looked up from germline, CDR1 is SGHKS and CDR2 is YYEKEE (reference sequence). The sequenced part of the CDR3 DNA is TGTGCCAGCAGCATCGGAGCAGGGGGAGGC. The encoded protein is CASSIGAGGG. The full CDR3 is CASSIGAGGGYTF.

For this clone: Coverage ceases 3 residues before the CDR3 finishes, and the germline J gene fills in the end. This chain uses TRBV6-2 or TRBV6-3 with TRBJ2-3; 9 bases are shared with TRBD1. The CDR3 covers 14 residues. J lost 2 bases, V lost 6 bases, and 3 bases had no gene match. Germline-derived CDR1 and CDR2 are MNHEY and SVGEGT. The CDR3 spells CASRRTGVTDTQYF. The sequenced CDR3 bases are TGTGCCAGCAGACGGACAGGGGTCACAGATACG.

Details on this clone: The read stops 3 residues short of the end of the CDR3; the missing end is completed from the germline J gene. The V and J genes are TRBV2 and TRBJ2-1; 9 bases fit TRBD1. Per germline, CDR1 SNHLY and CDR2 FYNNEI. V dropped 0 bases and J dropped 7; count of bases not matched to a gene: 13. The CDR3 runs 18 residues. CDR3 DNA, as far as it was read: TGTGCCAGCAGTGAAGCGCTTTTGTGGACAGGGGTTATTAATGAG. It codes for CASSEALLWTGVINE. The entire CDR3 reads CASSEALLWTGVINEQFF. Based on the CDR3 plus reference TRBV2 and TRBJ2-1, the full variable domain is EPEVTQTPSHQVTQMGQEVILRCVPISNHLYFYWYRQILGQKVEFLVSFYNNEISEKSEIFDDQFSVERPDGSNFTLKIRSTKLEDSAMYFCASSEALLWTGVINEQFFGPGTRLTVL.

A note on this clone: The read terminates 3 residues ahead of where the CDR3 ends, so the germline J gene completes it. The V call is TRBV20-1, the J call TRBJ1-2; D not certain. CDR3 length equals 14 residues. Germline lookup yields CDR1 DFQATT and CDR2 SNEGSKA (reference sequence). The CDR3 loop reads CSAIPAGEGETYTF. The sequenced CDR3 bases are TGCAGTGCCATTCCAGCGGGAGAGGGAGAGACC.

Incomplete CDR3 DNA: TGTGCCAGCAGTTCGCGGGGAAATTTCCAAGAGACC. This sequence encodes CASSSRGNFQET. The full CDR3 protein is CASSSRGNFQETQYF. This chain connects TRBV6-2 or TRBV6-3 to TRBJ2-5, with TRBD2 as a possible D gene (6 bases). The read stops 3 residues short of the end of the CDR3; the missing end is completed from the germline J gene. Trimming took 4 bases from V and 1 from J, leaving 13 bases between them. This CDR3 is built from 15 residues. Germline V gene data show CDR1 as MNHEY and CDR2 as SVGEGT.

The CDR3 is CAWRSRSTDTQYF. CDR3 bases read: TGTGCCTGGAGATCAAGGAGCACAGATACG. The chain carries TRBV30 and TRBJ2-3; no definite D call. The read ends 3 residues shy of where the CDR3 ends; the end is completed using the germline J gene. V lost 3 bases to trimming and J lost 0 bases, with 7 bases between them. The CDR3 is 13 amino acids. Germline V gene sequence: CDR1 GTSNPN, CDR2 SVGIG (reference sequence).

To note about this clone: The CDR3 goes on 3 residues after the read ends, and that part is filled in from the germline J gene. This chain links TRBV7-3 with TRBJ2-2; TRBD1 is a possible D gene (5 bases). Trimming took off 2 bases at V and 4 bases at J, with 14 bases between the two ends. Germline-derived CDR1 and CDR2 are SGHTA and FQGTGA. The CDR3 has 16 amino acids. The CDR3 is CASSLLGASGTGELFF. CDR3 DNA, as far as it was read: TGTGCCAGCAGCTTATTAGGGGCGTCGGGCACCGGGGAG.